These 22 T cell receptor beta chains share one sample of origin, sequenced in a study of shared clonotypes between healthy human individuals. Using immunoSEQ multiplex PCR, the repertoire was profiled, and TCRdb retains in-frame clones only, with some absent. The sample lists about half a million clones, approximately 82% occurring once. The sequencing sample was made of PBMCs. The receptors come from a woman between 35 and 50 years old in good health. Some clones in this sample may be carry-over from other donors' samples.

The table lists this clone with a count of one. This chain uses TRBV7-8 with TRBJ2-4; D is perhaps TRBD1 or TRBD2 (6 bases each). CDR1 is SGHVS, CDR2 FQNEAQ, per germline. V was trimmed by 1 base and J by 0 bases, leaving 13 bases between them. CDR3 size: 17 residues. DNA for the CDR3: TGTGCCAGCAGCTTAGATGGGGGGCCGCTAGCCAAAAACATTCAGTACTTC. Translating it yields CASSLDGGPLAKNIQYF. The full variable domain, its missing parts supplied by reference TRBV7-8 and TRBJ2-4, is GAGVSQSPRYKVAKRGQDVALRCDPISGHVSLFWYQQALGQGPEFLTYFQNEAQLDKSGLPSDRFFAERPEGSVSTLKIQRTQQEDSAVYLCASSLDGGPLAKNIQYFGAGTRLSVL.

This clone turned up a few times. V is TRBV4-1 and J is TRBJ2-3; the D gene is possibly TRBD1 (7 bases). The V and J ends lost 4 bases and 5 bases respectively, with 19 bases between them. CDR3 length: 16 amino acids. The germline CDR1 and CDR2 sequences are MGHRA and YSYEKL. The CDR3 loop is CASSPGGWVAEDTQYF. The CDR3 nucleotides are TGCGCCAGCAGCCCAGGGGGGTGGGTAGCGGAAGATACGCAGTATTTT.

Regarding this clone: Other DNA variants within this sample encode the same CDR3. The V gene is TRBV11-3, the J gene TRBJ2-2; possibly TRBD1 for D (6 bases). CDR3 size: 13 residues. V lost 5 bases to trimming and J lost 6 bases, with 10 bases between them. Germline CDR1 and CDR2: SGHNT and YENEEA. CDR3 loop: CASSQQGSGELFF. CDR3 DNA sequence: TGTGCCAGCAGCCAACAGGGATCCGGGGAGCTGTTTTTT.

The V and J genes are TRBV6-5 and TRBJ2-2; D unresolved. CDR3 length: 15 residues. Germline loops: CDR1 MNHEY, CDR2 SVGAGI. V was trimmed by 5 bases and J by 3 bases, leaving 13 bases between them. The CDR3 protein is CASSPHSSYTGELFF. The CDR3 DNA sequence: TGTGCCAGCAGTCCTCACAGTTCTTACACCGGGGAGCTGTTTTTT.

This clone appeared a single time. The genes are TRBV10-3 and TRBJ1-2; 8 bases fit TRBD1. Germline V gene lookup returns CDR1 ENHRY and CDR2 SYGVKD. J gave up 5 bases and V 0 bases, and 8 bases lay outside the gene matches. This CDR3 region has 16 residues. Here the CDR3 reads CAISESGTGLFYGYTF. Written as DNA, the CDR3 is TGTGCCATCAGTGAGTCGGGGACAGGCCTTTTTTATGGCTACACCTTC.

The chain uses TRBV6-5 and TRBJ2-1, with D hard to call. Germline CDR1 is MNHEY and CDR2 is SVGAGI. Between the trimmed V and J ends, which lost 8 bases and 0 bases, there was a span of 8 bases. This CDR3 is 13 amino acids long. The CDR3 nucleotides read TGTGCCAGCCGGAGTAACTCCTACAATGAGCAGTTCTTC. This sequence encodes CASRSNSYNEQFF.

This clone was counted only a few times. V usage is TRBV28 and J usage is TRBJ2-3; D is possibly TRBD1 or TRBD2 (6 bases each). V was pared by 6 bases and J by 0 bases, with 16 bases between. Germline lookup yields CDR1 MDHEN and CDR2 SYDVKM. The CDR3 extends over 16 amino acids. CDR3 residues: CASSQGRRGSTDTQYF. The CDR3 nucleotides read TGTGCCAGCAGCCAGGGGAGGAGGGGAAGCACAGATACGCAGTATTTT.

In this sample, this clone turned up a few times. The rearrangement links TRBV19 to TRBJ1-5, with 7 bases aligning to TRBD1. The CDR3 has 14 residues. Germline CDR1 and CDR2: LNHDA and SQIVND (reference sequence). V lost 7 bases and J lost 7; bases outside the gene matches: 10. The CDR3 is CASTDRALEQPQHF. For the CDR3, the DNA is TGTGCCAGTACAGACAGGGCTTTGGAACAGCCCCAGCATTTT.

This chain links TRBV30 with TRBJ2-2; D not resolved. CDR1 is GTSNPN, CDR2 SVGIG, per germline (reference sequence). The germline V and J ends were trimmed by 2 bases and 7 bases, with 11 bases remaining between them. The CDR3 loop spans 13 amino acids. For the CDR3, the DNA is TGTGCCTGGAGTAAACGGGTGGACGGGGAGCTGTTTTTT. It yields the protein CAWSKRVDGELFF.

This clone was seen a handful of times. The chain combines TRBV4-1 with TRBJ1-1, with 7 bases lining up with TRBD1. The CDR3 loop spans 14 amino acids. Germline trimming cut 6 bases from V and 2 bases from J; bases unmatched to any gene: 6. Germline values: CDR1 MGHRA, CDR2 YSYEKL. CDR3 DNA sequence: TGCGCCAGCAGTCAGGGGGACATAAACACTGAAGCTTTCTTT. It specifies CASSQGDINTEAFF.

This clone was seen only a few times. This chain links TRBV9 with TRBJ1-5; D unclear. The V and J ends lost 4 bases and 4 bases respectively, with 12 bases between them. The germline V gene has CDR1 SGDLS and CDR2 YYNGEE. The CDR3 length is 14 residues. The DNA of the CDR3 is TGTGCCAGCAGCCCTTCCCTCGGGAATCAGCCCCAGCATTTT. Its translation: CASSPSLGNQPQHF.

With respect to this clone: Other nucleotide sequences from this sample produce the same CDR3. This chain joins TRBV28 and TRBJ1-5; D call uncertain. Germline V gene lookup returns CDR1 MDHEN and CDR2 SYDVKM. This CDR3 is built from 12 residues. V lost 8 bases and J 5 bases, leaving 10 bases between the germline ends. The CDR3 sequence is CASGRLDQPQHF. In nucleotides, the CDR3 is TGTGCCAGCGGTAGACTGGATCAGCCCCAGCATTTT.

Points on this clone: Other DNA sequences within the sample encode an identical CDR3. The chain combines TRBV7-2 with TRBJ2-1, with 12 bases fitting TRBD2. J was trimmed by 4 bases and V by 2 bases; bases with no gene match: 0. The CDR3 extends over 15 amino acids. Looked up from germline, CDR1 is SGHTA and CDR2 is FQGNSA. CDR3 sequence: CASSLLAGGYNEQFF. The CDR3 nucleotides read TGTGCCAGCAGCTTACTAGCGGGAGGGTACAATGAGCAGTTCTTC.

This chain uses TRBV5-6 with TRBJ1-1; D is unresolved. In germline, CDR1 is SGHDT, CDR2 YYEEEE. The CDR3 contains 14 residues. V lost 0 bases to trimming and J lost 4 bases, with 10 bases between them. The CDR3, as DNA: TGTGCCAGCAGCTTGGCGGCGGCTGGCACTGAAGCTTTCTTT. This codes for CASSLAAAGTEAFF.

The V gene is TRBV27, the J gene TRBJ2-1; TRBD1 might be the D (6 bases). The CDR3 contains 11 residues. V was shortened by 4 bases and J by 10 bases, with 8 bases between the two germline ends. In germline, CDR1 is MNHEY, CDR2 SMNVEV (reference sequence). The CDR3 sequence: CASSSGAEQFF. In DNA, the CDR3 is TGTGCCAGCAGTTCAGGGGCCGAGCAGTTCTTC.

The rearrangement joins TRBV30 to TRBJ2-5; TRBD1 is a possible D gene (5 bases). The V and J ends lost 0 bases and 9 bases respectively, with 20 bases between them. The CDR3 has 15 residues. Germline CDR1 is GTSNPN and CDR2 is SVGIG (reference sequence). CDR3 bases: TGTGCCTGGAGTGTTGCTATCACAGGTGGAATGGCCCAGTACTTC. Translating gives CAWSVAITGGMAQYF.

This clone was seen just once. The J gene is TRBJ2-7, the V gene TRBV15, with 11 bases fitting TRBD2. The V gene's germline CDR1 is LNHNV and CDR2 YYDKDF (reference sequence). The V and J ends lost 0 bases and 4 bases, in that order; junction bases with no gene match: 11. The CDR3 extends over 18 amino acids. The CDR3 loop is CATSRDLAGLAGVYEQYF. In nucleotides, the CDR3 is TGTGCCACCAGCAGAGATTTGGCCGGACTAGCGGGTGTTTACGAGCAGTACTTC.

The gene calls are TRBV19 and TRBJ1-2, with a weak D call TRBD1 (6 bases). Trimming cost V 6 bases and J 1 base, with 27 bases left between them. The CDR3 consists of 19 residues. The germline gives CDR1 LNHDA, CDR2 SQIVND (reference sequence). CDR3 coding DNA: TGTGCCAGTAGAAAAAGCCTGCAGGGGCCAACTGGAGGTAACTATGGCTACACCTTC. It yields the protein CASRKSLQGPTGGNYGYTF.

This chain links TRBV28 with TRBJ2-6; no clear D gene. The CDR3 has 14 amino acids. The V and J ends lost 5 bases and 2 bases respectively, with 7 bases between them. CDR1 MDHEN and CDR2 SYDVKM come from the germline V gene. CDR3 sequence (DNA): TGTGCCAGCAGTCCCTCGGCTGGGGCCAACGTCCTGACTTTC. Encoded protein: CASSPSAGANVLTF.

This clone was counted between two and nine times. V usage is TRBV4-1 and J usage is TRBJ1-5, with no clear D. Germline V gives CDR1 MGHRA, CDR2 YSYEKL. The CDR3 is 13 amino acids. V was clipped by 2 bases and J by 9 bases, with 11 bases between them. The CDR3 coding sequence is TGCGCCAGCAGCCAACCGGACCAAGGGCCCCAGCATTTT. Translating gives CASSQPDQGPQHF.

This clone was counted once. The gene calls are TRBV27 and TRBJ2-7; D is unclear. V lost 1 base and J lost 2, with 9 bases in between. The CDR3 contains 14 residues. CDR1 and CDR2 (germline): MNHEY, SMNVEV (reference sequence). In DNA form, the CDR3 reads TGTGCCAGCAGTTTATTTGCAGGCCCCTACGAGCAGTACTTC. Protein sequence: CASSLFAGPYEQYF.

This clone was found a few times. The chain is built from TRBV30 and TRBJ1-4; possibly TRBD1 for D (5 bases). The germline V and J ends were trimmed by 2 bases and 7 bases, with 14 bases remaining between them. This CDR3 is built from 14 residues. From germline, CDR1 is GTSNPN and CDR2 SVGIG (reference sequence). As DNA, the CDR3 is TGTGCCTGGAGTTTCGGGGGGGATGTTGAAAAACTGTTTTTT. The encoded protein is CAWSFGGDVEKLFF.